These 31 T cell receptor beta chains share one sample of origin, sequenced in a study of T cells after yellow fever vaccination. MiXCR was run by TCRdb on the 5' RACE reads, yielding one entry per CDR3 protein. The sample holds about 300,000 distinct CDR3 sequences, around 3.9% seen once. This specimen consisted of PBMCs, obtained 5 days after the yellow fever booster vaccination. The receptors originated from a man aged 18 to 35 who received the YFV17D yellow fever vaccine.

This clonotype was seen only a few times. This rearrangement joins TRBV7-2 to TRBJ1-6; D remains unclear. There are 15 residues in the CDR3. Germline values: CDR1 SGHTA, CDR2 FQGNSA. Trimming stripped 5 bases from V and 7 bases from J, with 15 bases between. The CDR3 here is CASSLTQPGNSPLHF. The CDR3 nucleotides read TGTGCCAGCAGCCTTACCCAACCCGGGAATTCACCCCTCCACTTT.

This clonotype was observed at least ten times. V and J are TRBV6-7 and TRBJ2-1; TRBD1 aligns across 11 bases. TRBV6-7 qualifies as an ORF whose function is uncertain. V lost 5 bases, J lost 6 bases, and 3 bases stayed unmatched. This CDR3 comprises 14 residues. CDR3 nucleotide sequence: TGTGCCAGCAGTCCCGGGACAGGGGGCAATGAGCAGTTCTTC. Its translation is CASSPGTGGNEQFF.

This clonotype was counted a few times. CDR3 sequence (DNA): TGTGCCAGCAGCTTACACCTAGCTTACAATGAGCAGTTCTTC. Translated, it gives CASSLHLAYNEQFF. The chain recombines TRBV7-2 with TRBJ2-1, with D perhaps TRBD2 (5 bases). The germline V gene encodes CDR1 SGHTA and CDR2 FQGNSA. The CDR3 covers 14 residues. V lost 2 bases to trimming and J lost 4 bases, with 9 bases between them.

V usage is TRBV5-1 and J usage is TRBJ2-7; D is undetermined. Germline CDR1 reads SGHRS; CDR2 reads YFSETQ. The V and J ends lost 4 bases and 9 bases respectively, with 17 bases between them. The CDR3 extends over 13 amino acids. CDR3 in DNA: TGCGCCAGCAGCACAACAACCTCGGGCGGGCAGTACTTC. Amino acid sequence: CASSTTTSGGQYF.

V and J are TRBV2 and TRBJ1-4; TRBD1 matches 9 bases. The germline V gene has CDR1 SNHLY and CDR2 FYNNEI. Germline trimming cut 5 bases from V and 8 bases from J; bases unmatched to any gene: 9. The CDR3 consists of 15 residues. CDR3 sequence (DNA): TGTGCCAGCAGTACCACAGGGGGCGGAGGAGAAAAACTGTTTTTT. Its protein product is CASSTTGGGGEKLFF. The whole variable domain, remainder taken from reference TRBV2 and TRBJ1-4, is EPEVTQTPSHQVTQMGQEVILRCVPISNHLYFYWYRQILGQKVEFLVSFYNNEISEKSEIFDDQFSVERPDGSNFTLKIRSTKLEDSAMYFCASSTTGGGGEKLFFGSGTQLSVL.

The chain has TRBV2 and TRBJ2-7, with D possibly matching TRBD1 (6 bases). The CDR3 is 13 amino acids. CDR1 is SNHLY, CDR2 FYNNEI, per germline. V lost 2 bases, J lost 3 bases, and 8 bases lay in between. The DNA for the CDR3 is TGTGCCAGCAGTGAACCACAGGGCTACGAGCAGTACTTC. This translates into CASSEPQGYEQYF.

The CDR3 nucleotides read TGTGCCAGCAGCCCAGAGGGAGTAAGCACAGATACGCAGTATTTT. Translated: CASSPEGVSTDTQYF. This chain connects TRBV7-9 to TRBJ2-3; tentatively, D is TRBD2 (5 bases). The CDR3 loop spans 15 amino acids. Trimming shortened V by 5 bases and J by 0 bases, and 12 bases separated the two germline ends. Germline loops: CDR1 SEHNR, CDR2 FQNEAQ (reference sequence). The full variable domain, in which reference TRBV7-9 and TRBJ2-3 provide the parts outside the CDR3, is DTGVSQNPRHKITKRGQNVTFRCDPISEHNRLYWYRQTLGQGPEFLTYFQNEAQLEKSRLLSDRFSAERPKGSFSTLEIQRTEQGDSAMYLCASSPEGVSTDTQYFGPGTRLTVL.

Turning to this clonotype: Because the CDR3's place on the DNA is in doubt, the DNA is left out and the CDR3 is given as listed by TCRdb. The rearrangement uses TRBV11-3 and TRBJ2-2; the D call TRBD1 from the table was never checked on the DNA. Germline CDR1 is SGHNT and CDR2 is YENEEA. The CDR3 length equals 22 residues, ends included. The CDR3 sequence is CASSLGYSHCRGVWEAPGSCFF.

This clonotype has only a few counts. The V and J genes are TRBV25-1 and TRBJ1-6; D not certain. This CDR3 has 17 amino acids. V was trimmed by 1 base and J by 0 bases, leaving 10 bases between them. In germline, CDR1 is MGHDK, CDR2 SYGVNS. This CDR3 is CASSEFGGYSYNSPLHF. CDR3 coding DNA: TGTGCCAGCAGTGAATTCGGAGGGTACTCCTATAATTCACCCCTCCACTTT.

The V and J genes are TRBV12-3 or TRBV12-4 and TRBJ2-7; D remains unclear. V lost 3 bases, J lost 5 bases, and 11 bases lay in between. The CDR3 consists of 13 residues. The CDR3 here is CASSFKKLDEQYF. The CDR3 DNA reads TGTGCCAGCAGTTTTAAGAAACTCGACGAGCAGTACTTC.

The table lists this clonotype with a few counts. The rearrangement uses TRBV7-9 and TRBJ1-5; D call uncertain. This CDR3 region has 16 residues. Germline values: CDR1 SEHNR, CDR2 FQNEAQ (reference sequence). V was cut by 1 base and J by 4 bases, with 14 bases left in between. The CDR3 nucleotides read TGTGCCAGCAGCTTAGGGGCCGGACGGTCTAATCAGCCCCAGCATTTT. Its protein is CASSLGAGRSNQPQHF.

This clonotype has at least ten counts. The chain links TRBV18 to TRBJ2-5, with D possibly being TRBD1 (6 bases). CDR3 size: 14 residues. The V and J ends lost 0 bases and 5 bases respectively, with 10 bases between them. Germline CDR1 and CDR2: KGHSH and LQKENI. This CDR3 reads CASSPPTGRETQYF. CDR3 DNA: TGTGCCAGCTCACCACCAACAGGGCGTGAGACCCAGTACTTC.

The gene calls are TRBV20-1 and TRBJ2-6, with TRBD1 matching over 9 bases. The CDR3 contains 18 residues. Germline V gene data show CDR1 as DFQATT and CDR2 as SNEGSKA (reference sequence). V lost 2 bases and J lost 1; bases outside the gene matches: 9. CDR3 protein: CSARSGTGTPSGANVLTF. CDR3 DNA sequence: TGCAGTGCTAGAAGTGGGACAGGGACCCCATCTGGGGCCAACGTCCTGACTTTC.

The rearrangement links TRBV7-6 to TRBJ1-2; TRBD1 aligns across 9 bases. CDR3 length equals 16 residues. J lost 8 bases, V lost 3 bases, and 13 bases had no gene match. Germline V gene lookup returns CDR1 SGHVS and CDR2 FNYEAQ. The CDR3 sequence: CASSLDSGTGFHGYTF. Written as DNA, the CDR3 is TGTGCCAGCAGCTTGGACTCCGGGACAGGGTTTCACGGCTACACCTTC.

CDR3 in DNA: TGTGCCAGCAGTTTTGTGTACCCGGGCACTGAAGCTTTCTTT. This encodes CASSFVYPGTEAFF. The chain is built from TRBV28 and TRBJ1-1; no firm D call. This CDR3 contains 14 residues. Trimming took off 3 bases at V and 4 bases at J, with 12 bases between the two ends. Germline loops: CDR1 MDHEN, CDR2 SYDVKM. Supplemented by reference TRBV28 and TRBJ1-1, the full variable domain reads DVKVTQSSRYLVKRTGEKVFLECVQDMDHENMFWYRQDPGLGLRLIYFSYDVKMKEKGDIPEGYSVSREKKERFSLILESASTNQTSMYLCASSFVYPGTEAFFGQGTRLTVV.

The CDR3 spells CASSDDRHRETQYF. Written as DNA, the CDR3 is TGTGCCAGCAGCGACGACCGCCATCGGGAGACCCAGTACTTC. The gene calls are TRBV5-8 and TRBJ2-5; D is ambiguous. V was clipped by 4 bases and J by 5 bases, with 15 bases between them. The CDR3 sequence is 14 residues long. Germline V gives CDR1 SGHTS, CDR2 YDEGEE. Supplemented by reference TRBV5-8 and TRBJ2-5, the full variable domain reads EAGVTQSPTHLIKTRGQQATLRCSPISGHTSVYWYQQALGLGLQFLLWYDEGEERNRGNFPPRFSGRQFPNYSSELNVNALELEDSALYLCASSDDRHRETQYFGPGTRLLVL.

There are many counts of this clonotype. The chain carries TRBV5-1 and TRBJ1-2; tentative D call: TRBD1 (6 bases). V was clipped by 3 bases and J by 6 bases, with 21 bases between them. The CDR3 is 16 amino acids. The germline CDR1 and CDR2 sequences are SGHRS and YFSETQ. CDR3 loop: CASSYQGRPGENGYTF. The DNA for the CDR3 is TGCGCCAGCAGCTACCAGGGGCGACCAGGAGAGAATGGCTACACCTTC.

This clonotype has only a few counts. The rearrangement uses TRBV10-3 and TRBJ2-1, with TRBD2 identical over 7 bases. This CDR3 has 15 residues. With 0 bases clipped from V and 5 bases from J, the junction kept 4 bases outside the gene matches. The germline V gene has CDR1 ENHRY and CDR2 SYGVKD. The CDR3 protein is CAISESSRGNNEQFF. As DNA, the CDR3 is TGTGCCATCAGTGAGTCTTCGCGGGGGAACAATGAGCAGTTCTTC.

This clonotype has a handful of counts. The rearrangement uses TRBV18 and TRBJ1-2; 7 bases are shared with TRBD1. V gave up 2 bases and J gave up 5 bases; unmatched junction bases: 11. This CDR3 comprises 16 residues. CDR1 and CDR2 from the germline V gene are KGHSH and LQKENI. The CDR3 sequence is CASSPGTALGGYGYTF. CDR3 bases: TGTGCCAGCTCACCAGGGACAGCCTTAGGCGGTTATGGCTACACCTTC.

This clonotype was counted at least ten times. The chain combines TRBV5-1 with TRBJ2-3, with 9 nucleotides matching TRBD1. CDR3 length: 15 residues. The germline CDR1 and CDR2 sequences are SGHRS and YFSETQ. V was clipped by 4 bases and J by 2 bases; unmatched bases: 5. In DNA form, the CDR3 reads TGCGCCAGCAGCCGGGGGACAGGGTACACAGATACGCAGTATTTT. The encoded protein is CASSRGTGYTDTQYF. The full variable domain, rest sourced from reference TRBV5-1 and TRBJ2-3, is KAGVTQTPRYLIKTRGQQVTLSCSPISGHRSVSWYQQTPGQGLQFLFEYFSETQRNKGNFPGRFSGRQFSNSRSEMNVSTLELGDSALYLCASSRGTGYTDTQYFGPGTRLTVL.

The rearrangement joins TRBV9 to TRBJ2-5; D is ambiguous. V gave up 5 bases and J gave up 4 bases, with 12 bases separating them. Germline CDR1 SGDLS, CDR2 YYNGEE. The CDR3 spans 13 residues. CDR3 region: CASSPEAAETQYF. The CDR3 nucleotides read TGTGCCAGCAGTCCCGAAGCAGCAGAGACCCAGTACTTC.

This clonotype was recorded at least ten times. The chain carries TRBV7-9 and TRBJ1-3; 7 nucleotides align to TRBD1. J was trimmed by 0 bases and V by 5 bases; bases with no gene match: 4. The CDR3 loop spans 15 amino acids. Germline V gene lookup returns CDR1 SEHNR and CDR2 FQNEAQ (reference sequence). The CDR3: CASSTDRNSGNTIYF. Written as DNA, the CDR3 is TGTGCCAGCAGCACGGACAGGAACTCTGGAAACACCATATATTTT.

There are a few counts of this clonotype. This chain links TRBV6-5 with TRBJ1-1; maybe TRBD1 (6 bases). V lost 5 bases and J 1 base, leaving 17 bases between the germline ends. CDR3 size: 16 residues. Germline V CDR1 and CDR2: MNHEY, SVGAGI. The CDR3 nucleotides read TGTGCCAGCAGTCTTTTCTCCGGGACATCGAACACTGAAGCTTTCTTT. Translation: CASSLFSGTSNTEAFF.

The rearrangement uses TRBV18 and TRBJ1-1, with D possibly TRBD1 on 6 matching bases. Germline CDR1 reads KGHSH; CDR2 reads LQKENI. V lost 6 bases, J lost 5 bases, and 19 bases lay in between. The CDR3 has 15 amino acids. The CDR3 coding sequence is TGTGCCAGCTCTCCCGGCGGTGGGGGCAGAACTGAAGCTTTCTTT. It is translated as CASSPGGGGRTEAFF.

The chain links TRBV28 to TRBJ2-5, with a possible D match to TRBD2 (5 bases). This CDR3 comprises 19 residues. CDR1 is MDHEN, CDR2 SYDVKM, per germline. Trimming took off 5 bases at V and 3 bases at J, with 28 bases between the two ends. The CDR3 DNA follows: TGTGCCAGCAGTATACCGGGAAACTGGATCCCACTACCAAAAGAGACCCAGTACTTC. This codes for CASSIPGNWIPLPKETQYF.

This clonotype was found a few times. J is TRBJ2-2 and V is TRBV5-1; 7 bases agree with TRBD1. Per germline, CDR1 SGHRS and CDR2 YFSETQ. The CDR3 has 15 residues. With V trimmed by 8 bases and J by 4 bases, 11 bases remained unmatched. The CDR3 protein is CASNQDRVGTGELFF. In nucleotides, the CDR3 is TGCGCCAGTAATCAAGACAGGGTCGGCACCGGGGAGCTGTTTTTT.

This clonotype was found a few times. The CDR3, as DNA: TGTGCCAGCAGTGAAGATGGCTACACCTTC. It specifies CASSEDGYTF. The rearrangement links TRBV6-1 to TRBJ1-2, with D unclear. Trimming stripped 1 base from V and 6 bases from J, with 0 bases between. From germline, CDR1 is MNHNS and CDR2 SASEGT. This CDR3 has 10 amino acids.

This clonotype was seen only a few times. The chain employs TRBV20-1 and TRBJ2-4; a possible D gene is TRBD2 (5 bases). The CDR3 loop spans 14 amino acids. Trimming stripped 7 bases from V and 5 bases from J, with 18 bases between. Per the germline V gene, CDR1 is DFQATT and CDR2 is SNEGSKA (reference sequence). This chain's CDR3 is CSGRGWQSENIQYF. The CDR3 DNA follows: TGCAGTGGCAGAGGGTGGCAGAGTGAAAACATTCAGTACTTC.

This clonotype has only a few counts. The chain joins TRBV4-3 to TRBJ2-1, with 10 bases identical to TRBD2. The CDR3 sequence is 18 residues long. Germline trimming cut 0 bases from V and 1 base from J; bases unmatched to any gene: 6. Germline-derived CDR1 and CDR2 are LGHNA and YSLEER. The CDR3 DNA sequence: TGCGCCAGCAGCCAAGATCTAGCGGGGGCCGATTCCTACAATGAGCAGTTCTTC. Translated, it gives CASSQDLAGADSYNEQFF.

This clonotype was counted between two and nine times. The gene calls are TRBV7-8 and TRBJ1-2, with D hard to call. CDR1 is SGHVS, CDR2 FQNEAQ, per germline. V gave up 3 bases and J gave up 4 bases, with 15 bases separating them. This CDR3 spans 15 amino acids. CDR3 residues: CASSLEWKKTYGYTF. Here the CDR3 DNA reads TGTGCCAGCAGCTTGGAATGGAAAAAAACCTATGGCTACACCTTC.

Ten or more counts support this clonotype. In nucleotides, the CDR3 is TGTGCCAGCGTACTAGGAGGCTTCAATGAGCAGTTCTTC. Translating gives CASVLGGFNEQFF. This sequence joins TRBV7-9 and TRBJ2-1, with D perhaps TRBD2 (5 bases). The CDR3 has 13 residues. With 8 bases removed from V and 6 bases from J, the gap between germline ends came to 14 bases. Germline V gives CDR1 SEHNR, CDR2 FQNEAQ (reference sequence).